Listed below are T cell receptor beta chains from one sample, sequenced in a study of blood T cell repertoires in COVID-19. Measured with immunoSEQ multiplex PCR; TCRdb has only the in-frame clones, and not every one. The data contain approximately 310,000 clones, approximately 83% of them singletons. Sequencing input: PBMCs or T cells enriched from blood (not recorded which). All receptors come from a man aged 25-45 years who had recovered from COVID-19. Both conserved end residues are part of each CDR3. Where a row states a size, it is once, few, many or the class of an expanded clone; other rows omit it.

size: .
V: TRBV7-2
J: TRBJ1-1
CDR3: CASTLQGFGTEAFF

size: .
V: TRBV7-9
J: TRBJ1-5
CDR3: CASSDPNRGSQPQHF

size: .
V: TRBV2
J: TRBJ2-7
CDR3: CASREHVYEQYF

size: .
V: TRBV7-8
J: TRBJ1-1
CDR3: CASSSPAGTEAFF

size: .
V: TRBV19
J: TRBJ2-7
CDR3: CASSIRWGPDEQYF

size: .
V: TRBV10-1
J: TRBJ1-4
CDR3: CASSERTGDKKLFF

size: .
V: TRBV9
J: TRBJ1-4
CDR3: CASSVGQDNEKLFF

size: .
V: TRBV5-5
J: TRBJ1-4
CDR3: CASSLRGASEEKLFF

size: .
V: TRBV2
J: TRBJ2-1
CDR3: CASRGDRINEQFF

size: few
V: TRBV4-2
J: TRBJ1-1
CDR3: CASSQVSEVHEAFF

size: once
V: TRBV4-1
J: TRBJ1-1
CDR3: CASSLHNRGTGTEAFF

size: .
V: TRBV27
J: TRBJ1-2
CDR3: CASSLTWTGQGGYTF

size: .
V: TRBV10-3
J: TRBJ2-7
CDR3: CAISEFGKAGVQREQYF

size: .
V: TRBV9
J: TRBJ2-1
CDR3: CASSPATGYNEQFF

size: .
V: TRBV19
J: TRBJ1-5
CDR3: CASSPQTGYSNQPQHF

size: .
V: TRBV7-3
J: TRBJ2-5
CDR3: CASSPSSGTTQETQYF

size: .
V: TRBV5-4
J: TRBJ2-5
CDR3: CASSSGVDDQETQYF

size: .
V: TRBV10-3
J: TRBJ2-1
CDR3: CAISSGTSGGGRNEQFF

size: once
V: TRBV2
J: TRBJ2-7
CDR3: CASTGGTDYEQYF

size: .
V: TRBV2
J: TRBJ2-7
CDR3: CASSEEKLAGGPSYEQYF

size: .
V: TRBV10-3
J: TRBJ1-6
CDR3: CAIRDSLSPLHF

size: .
V: TRBV7-6
J: TRBJ2-3
CDR3: CASSLRTGSTDTQYF

size: .
V: TRBV19
J: TRBJ1-6
CDR3: CASSRTPRVTNSPLHF

size: .
V: TRBV7-2
J: TRBJ2-4
CDR3: CASSRTGGENIQYF

size: .
V: TRBV5-1
J: TRBJ1-1
CDR3: CASSHGTVMNTEAFF

size: .
V: TRBV19
J: TRBJ1-1
CDR3: CASSIGLTEAFF

size: .
V: TRBV6-1
J: TRBJ2-7
CDR3: CASSERVPLPYEQYF

size: few
V: TRBV18
J: TRBJ1-1
CDR3: CASSPLRDTEAFF

size: .
V: TRBV30
J: TRBJ1-1
CDR3: CAWLAIVDTQEAFF

size: .
V: TRBV12-5
J: TRBJ2-6
CDR3: CASGLVRRGLFFSGANVLTF

size: once
V: TRBV5-6
J: TRBJ1-2
CDR3: CASSFRDIRGNYGYTF

size: .
V: TRBV5-4
J: TRBJ2-5
CDR3: CASSPAGGLRSRETQYF

size: .
V: TRBV24-1
J: TRBJ1-1
CDR3: CATRGSGDTEAFF

size: .
V: TRBV30
J: TRBJ1-6
CDR3: CAWTGTVNNSPLHF

size: .
V: TRBV30
J: TRBJ1-1
CDR3: CAWLQGVTEAFF